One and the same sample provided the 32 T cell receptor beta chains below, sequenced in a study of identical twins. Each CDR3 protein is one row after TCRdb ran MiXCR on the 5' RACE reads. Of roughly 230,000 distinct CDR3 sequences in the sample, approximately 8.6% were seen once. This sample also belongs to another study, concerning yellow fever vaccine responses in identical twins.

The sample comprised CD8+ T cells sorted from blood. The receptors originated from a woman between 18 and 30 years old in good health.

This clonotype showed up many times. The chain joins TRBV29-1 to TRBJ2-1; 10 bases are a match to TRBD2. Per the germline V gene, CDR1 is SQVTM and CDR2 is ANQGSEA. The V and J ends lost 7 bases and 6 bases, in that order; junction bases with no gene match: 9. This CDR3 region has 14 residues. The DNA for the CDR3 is TGCAGCGGGCTTTTAGCGGGAGGAGGCAATGAGCAGTTCTTC. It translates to CSGLLAGGGNEQFF.

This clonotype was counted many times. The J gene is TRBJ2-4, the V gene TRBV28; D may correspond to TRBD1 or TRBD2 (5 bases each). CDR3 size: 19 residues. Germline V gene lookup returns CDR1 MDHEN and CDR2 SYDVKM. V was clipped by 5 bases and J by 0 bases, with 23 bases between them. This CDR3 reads CASSPTELFSGEAKNIQYF. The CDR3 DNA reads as TGTGCCAGCAGTCCGACAGAGTTGTTTTCCGGGGAAGCCAAAAACATTCAGTACTTC. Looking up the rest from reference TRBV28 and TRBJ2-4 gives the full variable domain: DVKVTQSSRYLVKRTGEKVFLECVQDMDHENMFWYRQDPGLGLRLIYFSYDVKMKEKGDIPEGYSVSREKKERFSLILESASTNQTSMYLCASSPTELFSGEAKNIQYFGAGTRLSVL.

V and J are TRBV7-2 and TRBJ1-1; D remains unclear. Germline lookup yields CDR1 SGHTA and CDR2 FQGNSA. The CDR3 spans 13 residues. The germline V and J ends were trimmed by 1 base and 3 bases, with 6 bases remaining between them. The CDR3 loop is CASSLGYYTEAFF. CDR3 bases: TGTGCCAGCAGCTTAGGGTACTACACTGAAGCTTTCTTT.

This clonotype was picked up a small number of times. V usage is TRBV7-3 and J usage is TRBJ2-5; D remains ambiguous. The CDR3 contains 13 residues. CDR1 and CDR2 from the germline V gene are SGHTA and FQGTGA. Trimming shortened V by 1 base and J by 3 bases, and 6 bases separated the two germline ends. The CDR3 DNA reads TGTGCCAGCAGCTTAATAGCCGAAGAGACCCAGTACTTC. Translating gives CASSLIAEETQYF.

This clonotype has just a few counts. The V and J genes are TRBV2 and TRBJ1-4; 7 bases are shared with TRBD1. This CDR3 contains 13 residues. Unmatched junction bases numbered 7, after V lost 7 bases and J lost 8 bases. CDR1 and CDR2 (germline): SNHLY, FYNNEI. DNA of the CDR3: TGTGCCAGCATTGACAGGGTCTACGAAAAACTGTTTTTT. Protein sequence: CASIDRVYEKLFF.

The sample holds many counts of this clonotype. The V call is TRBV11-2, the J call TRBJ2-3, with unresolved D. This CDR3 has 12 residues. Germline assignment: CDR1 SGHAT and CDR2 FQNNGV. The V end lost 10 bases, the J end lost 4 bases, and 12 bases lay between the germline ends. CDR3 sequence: CATTIPPDTQYF. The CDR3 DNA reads TGTGCCACTACGATTCCCCCAGATACGCAGTATTTT.

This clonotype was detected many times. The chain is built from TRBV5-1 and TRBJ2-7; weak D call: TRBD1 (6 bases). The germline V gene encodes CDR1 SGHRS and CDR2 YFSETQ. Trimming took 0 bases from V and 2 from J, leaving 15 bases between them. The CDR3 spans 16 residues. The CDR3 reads CASSLVSQRGTYEQYF. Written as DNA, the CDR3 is TGCGCCAGCAGCTTGGTTTCTCAGAGGGGGACCTACGAGCAGTACTTC.

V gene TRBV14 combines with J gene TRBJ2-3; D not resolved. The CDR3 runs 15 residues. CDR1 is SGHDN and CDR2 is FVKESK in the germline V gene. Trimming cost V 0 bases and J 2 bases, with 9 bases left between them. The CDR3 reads CASSQDRADTDTQYF. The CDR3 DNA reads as TGTGCCAGCAGCCAAGATCGGGCGGACACAGATACGCAGTATTTT.

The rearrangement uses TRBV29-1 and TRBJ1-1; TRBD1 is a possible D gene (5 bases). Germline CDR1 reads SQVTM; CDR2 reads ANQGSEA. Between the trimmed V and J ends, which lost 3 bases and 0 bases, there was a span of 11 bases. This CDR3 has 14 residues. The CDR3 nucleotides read TGCAGCGTTGACCGGGACGGATTGAACACTGAAGCTTTCTTT. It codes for CSVDRDGLNTEAFF. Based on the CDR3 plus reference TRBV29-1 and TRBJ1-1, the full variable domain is SAVISQKPSRDICQRGTSLTIQCQVDSQVTMMFWYRQQPGQSLTLIATANQGSEATYESGFVIDKFPISRPNLTFSTLTVSNMSPEDSSIYLCSVDRDGLNTEAFFGQGTRLTVV.

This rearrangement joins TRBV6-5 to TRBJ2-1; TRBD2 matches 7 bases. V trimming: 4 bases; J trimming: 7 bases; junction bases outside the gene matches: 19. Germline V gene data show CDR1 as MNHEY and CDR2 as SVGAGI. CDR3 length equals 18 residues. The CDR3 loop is CASSSKRGESGVGNEQFF. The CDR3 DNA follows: TGTGCCAGCAGTTCTAAACGGGGGGAGTCGGGAGTGGGGAATGAGCAGTTCTTC.

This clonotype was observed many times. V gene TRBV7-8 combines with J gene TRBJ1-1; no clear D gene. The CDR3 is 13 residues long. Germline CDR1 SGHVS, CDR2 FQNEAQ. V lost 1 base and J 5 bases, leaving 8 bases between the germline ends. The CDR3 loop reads CASSLGGLTEAFF. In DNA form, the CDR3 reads TGTGCCAGCAGCTTAGGAGGGTTGACTGAAGCTTTCTTT. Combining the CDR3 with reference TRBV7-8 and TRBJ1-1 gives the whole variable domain GAGVSQSPRYKVAKRGQDVALRCDPISGHVSLFWYQQALGQGPEFLTYFQNEAQLDKSGLPSDRFFAERPEGSVSTLKIQRTQQEDSAVYLCASSLGGLTEAFFGQGTRLTVV.

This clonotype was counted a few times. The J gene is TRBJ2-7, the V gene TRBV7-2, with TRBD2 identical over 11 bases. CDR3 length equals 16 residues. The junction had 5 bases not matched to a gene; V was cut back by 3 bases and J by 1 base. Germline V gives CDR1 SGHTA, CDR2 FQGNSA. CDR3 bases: TGTGCCAGCAGCTTTCTCGGGACTAGCGGTTCCTACGAGCAGTACTTC. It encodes CASSFLGTSGSYEQYF.

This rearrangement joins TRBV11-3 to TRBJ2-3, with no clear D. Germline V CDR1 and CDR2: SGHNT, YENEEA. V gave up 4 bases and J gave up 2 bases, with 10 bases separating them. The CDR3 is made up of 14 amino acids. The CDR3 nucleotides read TGTGCCAGCAGCTACATGGGGAACACAGATACGCAGTATTTT. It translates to CASSYMGNTDTQYF.

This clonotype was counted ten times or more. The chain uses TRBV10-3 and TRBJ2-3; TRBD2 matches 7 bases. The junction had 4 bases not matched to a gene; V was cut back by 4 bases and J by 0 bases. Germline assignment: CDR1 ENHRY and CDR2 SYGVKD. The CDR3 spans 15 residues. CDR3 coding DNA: TGTGCCATCAGTGTCCTAGCGGAGAGCACAGATACGCAGTATTTT. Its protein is CAISVLAESTDTQYF.

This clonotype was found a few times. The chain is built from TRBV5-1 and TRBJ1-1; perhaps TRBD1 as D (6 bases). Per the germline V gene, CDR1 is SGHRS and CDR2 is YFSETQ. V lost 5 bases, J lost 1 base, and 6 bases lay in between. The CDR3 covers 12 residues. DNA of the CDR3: TGCGCCAGCAGGACAGGGAACACTGAAGCTTTCTTT. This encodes CASRTGNTEAFF. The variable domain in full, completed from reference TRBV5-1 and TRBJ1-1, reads KAGVTQTPRYLIKTRGQQVTLSCSPISGHRSVSWYQQTPGQGLQFLFEYFSETQRNKGNFPGRFSGRQFSNSRSEMNVSTLELGDSALYLCASRTGNTEAFFGQGTRLTVV.

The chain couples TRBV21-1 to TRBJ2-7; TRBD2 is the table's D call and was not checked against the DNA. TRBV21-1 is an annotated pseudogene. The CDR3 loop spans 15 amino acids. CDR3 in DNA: TGTGCCAGCAGCACCCCCTCGAGGGGGACTAACGAGCAGTACTTC. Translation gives CASSTPSRGTNEQYF.

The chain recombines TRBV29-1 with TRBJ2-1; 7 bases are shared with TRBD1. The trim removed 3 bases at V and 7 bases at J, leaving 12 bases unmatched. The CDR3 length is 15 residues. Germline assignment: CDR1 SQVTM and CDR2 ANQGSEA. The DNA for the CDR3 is TGCAGCGTTGAGGGCTCCGGGGCAGGGGGTAATGAGCAGTTCTTC. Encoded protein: CSVEGSGAGGNEQFF.

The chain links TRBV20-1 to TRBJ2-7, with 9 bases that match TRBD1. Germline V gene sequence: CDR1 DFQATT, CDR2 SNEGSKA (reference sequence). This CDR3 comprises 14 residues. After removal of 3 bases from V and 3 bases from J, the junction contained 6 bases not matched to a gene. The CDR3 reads CSASTGTGLYEQYF. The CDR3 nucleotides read TGCAGTGCTAGTACCGGGACAGGGCTCTACGAGCAGTACTTC.

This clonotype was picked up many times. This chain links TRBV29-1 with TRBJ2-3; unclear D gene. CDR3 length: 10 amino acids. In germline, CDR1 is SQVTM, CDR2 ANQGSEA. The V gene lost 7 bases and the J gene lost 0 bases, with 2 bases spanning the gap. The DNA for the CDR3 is TGCAGCGCGAGCACAGATACGCAGTATTTT. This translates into CSASTDTQYF.

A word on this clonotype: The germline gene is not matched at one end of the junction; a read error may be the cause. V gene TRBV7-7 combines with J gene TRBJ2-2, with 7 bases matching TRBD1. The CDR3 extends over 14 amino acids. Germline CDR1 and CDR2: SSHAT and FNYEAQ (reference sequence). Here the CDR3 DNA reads TGTGCTAGCAGCTACGACAGGGCGAGCGGGGAGCTGTTTTTT. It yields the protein CASSYDRASGELFF.

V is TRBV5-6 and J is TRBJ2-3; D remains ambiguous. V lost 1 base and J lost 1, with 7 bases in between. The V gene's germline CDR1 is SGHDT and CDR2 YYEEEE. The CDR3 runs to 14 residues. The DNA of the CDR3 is TGTGCCAGCAGCTTGCCCTATGGCACAGATACGCAGTATTTT. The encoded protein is CASSLPYGTDTQYF. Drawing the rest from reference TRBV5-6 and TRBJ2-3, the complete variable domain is DAGVTQSPTHLIKTRGQQVTLRCSPKSGHDTVSWYQQALGQGPQFIFQYYEEEERQRGNFPDRFSGHQFPNYSSELNVNALLLGDSALYLCASSLPYGTDTQYFGPGTRLTVL.

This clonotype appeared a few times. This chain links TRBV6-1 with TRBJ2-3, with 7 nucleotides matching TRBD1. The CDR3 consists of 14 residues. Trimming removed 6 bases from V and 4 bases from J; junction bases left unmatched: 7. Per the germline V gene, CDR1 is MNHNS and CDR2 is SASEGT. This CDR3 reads CASSLTGVSDTQYF. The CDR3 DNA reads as TGTGCCAGCAGCCTAACAGGGGTTTCAGATACGCAGTATTTT.

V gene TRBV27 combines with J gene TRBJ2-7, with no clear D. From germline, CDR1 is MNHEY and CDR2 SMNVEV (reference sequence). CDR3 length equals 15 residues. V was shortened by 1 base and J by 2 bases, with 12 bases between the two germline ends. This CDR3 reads CASSLFEAPTYEQYF. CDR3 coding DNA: TGTGCCAGCAGTTTATTTGAGGCCCCCACCTACGAGCAGTACTTC.

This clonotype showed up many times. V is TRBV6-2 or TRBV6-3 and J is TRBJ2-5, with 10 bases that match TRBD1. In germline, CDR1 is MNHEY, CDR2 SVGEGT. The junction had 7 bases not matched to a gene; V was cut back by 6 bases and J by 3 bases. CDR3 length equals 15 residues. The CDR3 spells CASSPGTGDKETQYF. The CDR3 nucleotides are TGTGCCAGCAGCCCTGGGACAGGGGATAAAGAGACCCAGTACTTC.

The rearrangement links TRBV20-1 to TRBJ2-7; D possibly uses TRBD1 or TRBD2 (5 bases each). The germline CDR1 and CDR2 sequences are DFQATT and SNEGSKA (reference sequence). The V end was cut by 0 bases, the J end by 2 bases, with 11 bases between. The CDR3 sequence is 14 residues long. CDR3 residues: CSARDGGRTYEQYF. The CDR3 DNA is TGCAGTGCTAGAGATGGGGGAAGAACCTACGAGCAGTACTTC.

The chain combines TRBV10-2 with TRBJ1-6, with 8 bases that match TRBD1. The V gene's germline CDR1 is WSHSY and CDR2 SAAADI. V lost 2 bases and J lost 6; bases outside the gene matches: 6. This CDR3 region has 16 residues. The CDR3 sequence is CASSEVPGQVNSPLHF. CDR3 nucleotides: TGCGCCAGCAGTGAGGTACCGGGACAGGTTAATTCACCCCTCCACTTT.

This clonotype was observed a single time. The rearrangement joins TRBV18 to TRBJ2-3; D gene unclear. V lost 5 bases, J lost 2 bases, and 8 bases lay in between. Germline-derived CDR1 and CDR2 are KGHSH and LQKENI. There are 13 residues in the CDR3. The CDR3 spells CASSSIATDTQYF. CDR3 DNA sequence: TGTGCCAGCTCATCGATAGCCACAGATACGCAGTATTTT.

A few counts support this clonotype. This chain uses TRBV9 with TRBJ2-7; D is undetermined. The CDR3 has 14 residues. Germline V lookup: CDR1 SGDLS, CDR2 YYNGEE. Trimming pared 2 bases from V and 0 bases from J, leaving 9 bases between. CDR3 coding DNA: TGTGCCAGCAGCGTCCCCGGGCCCTCCTACGAGCAGTACTTC. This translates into CASSVPGPSYEQYF.

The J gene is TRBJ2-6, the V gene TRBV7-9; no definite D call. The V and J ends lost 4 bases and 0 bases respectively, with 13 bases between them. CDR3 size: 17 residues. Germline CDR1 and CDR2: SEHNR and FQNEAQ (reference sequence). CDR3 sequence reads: CASSSADRVSGANVLTF. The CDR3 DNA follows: TGTGCCAGCAGCTCCGCCGATAGGGTCTCTGGGGCCAACGTCCTGACTTTC.

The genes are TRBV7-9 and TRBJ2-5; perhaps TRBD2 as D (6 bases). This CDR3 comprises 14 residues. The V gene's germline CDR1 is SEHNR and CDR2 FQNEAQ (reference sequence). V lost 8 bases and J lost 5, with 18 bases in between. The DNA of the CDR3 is TGTGCCAGCCCCCGACTAGAAGGATTTGAGACCCAGTACTTC. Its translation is CASPRLEGFETQYF.

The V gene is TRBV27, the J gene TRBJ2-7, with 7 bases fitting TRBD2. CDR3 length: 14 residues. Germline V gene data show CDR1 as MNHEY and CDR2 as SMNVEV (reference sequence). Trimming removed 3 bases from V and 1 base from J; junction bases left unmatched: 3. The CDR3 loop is CASSLTSHSYEQYF. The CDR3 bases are TGTGCCAGCAGTTTGACTAGCCATTCCTACGAGCAGTACTTC.

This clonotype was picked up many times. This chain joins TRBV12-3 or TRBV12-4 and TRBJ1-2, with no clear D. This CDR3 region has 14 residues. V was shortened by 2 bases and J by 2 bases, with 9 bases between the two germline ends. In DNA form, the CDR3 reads TGTGCCAGCAGTTTATTCAGGACCAACTATGGCTACACCTTC. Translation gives CASSLFRTNYGYTF.